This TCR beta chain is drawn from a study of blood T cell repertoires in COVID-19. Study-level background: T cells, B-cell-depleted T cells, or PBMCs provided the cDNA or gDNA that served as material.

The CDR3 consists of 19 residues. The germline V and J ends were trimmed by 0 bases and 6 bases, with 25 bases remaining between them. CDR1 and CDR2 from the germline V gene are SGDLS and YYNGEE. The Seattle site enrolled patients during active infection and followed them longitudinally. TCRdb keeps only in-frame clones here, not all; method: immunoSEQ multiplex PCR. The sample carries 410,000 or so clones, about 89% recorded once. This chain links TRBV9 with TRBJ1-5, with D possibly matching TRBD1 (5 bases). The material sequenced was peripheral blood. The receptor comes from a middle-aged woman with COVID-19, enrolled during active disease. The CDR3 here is CASSVESPGSREDFQPQHF. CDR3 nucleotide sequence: TGTGCCAGCAGCGTAGAAAGCCCTGGGAGCAGGGAGGACTTTCAGCCCCAGCATTTT.